This T cell receptor beta chain is drawn from a study of cytomegalovirus exposure and HLA in healthy donors. The PCR was carried out with 60 Vbeta primers and 13 Jbeta primers. Sequencing was performed with immunoSEQ multiplex PCR; in TCRdb, only in-frame clones are kept and a portion is missing. The sample yields 95,000 to 150,000 clones, over 80% seen once. Study-wide points: Researchers reportedly found TCR beta sequences accurately predicted most subjects' HLA-A and HLA-B alleles. Under in vitro conditions, three CMV-associated chains were confirmed as specific for CMV antigens. Later analysis suggested links between common viral pathogens and several top significant clusters.

V was clipped by 4 bases and J by 4 bases; unmatched bases: 17. The CDR3 is 18 amino acids. On this clone: Its antigen is unidentified.

Input material: PBMCs. The clonotype originates from a young man in good health and CMV-seronegative. V is TRBV23-1 and J is TRBJ1-1; 8 bases match TRBD1. TRBV23-1 is filed as an ORF, its function uncertain. The DNA of the CDR3 is TGCGCCAGCAGTCGAAGACCCGACAGGGGACGGATGTCCACTGAAGCTTTCTTT. Protein sequence: CASSRRPDRGRMSTEAFF.